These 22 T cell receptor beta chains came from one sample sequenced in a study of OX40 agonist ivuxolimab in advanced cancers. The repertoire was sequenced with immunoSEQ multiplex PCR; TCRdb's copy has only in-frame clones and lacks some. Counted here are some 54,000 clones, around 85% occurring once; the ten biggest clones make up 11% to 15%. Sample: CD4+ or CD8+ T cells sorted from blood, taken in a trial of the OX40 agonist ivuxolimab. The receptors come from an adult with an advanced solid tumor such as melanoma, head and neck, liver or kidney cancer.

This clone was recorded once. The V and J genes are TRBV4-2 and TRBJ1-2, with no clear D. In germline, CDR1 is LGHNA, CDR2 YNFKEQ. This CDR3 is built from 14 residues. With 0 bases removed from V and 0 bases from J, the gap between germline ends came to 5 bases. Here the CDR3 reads CASSQEAANYGYTF. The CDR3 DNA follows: TGTGCCAGCAGCCAAGAGGCCGCTAACTATGGCTACACCTTC.

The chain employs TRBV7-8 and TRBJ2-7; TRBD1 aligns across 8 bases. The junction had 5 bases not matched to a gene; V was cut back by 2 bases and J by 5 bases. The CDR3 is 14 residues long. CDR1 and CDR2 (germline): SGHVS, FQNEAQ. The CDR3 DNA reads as TGTGCCAGCAGCTTATGGACAGGGCAAGACGAGCAGTACTTC. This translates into CASSLWTGQDEQYF.

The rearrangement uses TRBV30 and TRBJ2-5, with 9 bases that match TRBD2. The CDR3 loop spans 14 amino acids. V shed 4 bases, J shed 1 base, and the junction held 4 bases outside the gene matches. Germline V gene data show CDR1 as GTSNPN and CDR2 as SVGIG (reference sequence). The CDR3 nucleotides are TGTGCCTGGAACCTAGCGGGGTTCCAAGAGACCCAGTACTTC. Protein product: CAWNLAGFQETQYF.

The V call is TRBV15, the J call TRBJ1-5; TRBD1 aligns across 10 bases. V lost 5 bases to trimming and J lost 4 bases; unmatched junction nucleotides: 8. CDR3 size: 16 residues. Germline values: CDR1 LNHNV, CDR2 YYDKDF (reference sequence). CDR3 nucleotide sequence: TGTGCCACCAGCCCCCGGGACAGGGGTTGGAATCAGCCCCAGCATTTT. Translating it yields CATSPRDRGWNQPQHF.

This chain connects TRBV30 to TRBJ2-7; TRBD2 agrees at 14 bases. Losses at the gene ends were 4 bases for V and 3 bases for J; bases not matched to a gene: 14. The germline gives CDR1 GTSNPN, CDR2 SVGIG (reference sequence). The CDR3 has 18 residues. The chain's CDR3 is CAWTGLAGGLVPYYEQYF. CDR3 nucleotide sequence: TGTGCCTGGACAGGACTAGCGGGGGGCCTCGTCCCCTACTACGAGCAGTACTTC.

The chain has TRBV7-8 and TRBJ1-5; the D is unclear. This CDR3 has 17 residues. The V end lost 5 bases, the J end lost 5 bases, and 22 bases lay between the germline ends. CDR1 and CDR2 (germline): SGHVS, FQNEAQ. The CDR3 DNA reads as TGTGCCAGCAGCCCAGTTTCTAGGAAGATAGCACATCAGCCCCAGCATTTT. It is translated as CASSPVSRKIAHQPQHF.

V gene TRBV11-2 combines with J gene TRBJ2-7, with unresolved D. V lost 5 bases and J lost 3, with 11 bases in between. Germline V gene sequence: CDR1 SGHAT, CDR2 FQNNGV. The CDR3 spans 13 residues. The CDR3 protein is CASSATGDYEQYF. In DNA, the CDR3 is TGTGCCAGCAGCGCTACGGGTGACTACGAGCAGTACTTC.

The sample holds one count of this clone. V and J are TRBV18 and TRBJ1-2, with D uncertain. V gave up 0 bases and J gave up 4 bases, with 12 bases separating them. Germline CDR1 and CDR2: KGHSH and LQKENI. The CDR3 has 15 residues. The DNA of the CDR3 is TGTGCCAGCTCACCACCAGAAGGGCTCGGCTATGGCTACACCTTC. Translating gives CASSPPEGLGYGYTF. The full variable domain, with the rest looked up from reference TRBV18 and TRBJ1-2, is NAGVMQNPRHLVRRRGQEARLRCSPMKGHSHVYWYRQLPEEGLKFMVYLQKENIIDESGMPKERFSAEFPKEGPSILRIQQVVRGDSAAYFCASSPPEGLGYGYTFGSGTRLTVV.

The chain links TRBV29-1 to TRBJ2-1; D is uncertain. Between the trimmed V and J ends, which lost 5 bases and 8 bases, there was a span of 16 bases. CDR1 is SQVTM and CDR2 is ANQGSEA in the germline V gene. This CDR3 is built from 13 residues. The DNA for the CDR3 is TGCAGCGTTCGCCCCGGGTACACGTATGAGCAGTTCTTC. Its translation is CSVRPGYTYEQFF.

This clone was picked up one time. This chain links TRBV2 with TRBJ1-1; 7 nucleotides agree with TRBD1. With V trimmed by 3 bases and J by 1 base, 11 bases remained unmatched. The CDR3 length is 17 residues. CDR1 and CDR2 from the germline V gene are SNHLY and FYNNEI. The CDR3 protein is CASSDPWGGTANTEAFF. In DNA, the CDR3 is TGTGCCAGCAGTGACCCGTGGGGGGGGACAGCGAACACTGAAGCTTTCTTT.

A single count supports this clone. The CDR3 loop reads CSAPLRGELFF. As DNA, the CDR3 is TGCAGTGCCCCGTTGCGTGGGGAGCTGTTTTTT. The chain employs TRBV20-1 and TRBJ2-2; D call uncertain. This CDR3 contains 11 residues. Trimming shortened V by 6 bases and J by 8 bases, and 10 bases separated the two germline ends. The germline CDR1 and CDR2 sequences are DFQATT and SNEGSKA (reference sequence).

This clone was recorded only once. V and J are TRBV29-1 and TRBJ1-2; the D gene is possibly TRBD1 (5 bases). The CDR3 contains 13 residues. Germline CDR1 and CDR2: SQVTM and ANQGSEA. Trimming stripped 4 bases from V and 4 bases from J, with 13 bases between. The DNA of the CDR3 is TGCAGCGTTGGAATAGAGGGGTCCTATGGCTACACCTTC. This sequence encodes CSVGIEGSYGYTF.

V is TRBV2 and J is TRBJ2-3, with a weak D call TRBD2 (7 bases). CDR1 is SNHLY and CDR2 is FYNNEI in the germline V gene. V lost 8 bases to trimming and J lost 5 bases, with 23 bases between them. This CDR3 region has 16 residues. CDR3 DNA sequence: TGTGCCAGCGCGGCCGGGGGGCAGGGGATCGGAGATACGCAGTATTTT. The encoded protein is CASAAGGQGIGDTQYF.

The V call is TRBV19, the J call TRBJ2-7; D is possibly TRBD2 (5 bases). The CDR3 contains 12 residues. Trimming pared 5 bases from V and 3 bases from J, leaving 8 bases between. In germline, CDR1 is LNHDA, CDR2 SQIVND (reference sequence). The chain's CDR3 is CASSHRGYEQYF. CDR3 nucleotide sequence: TGTGCCAGTAGTCACCGGGGCTACGAGCAGTACTTC.

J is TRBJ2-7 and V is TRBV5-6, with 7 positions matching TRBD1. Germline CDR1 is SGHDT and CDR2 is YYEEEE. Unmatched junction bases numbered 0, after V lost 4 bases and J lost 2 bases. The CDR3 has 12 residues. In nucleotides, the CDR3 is TGTGCCAGCAGCGGGACAGCCTACGAGCAGTACTTC. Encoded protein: CASSGTAYEQYF.

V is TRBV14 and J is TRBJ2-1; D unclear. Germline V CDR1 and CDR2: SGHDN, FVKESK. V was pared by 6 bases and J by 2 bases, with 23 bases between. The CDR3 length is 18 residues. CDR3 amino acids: CASSPTHESRWPYNEQFF. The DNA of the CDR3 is TGTGCCAGCAGTCCAACCCACGAGTCACGTTGGCCCTACAATGAGCAGTTCTTC. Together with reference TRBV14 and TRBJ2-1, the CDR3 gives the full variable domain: EAGVTQFPSHSVIEKGQTVTLRCDPISGHDNLYWYRRVMGKEIKFLLHFVKESKQDESGMPNNRFLAERTGGTYSTLKVQPAELEDSGVYFCASSPTHESRWPYNEQFFGPGTRLTVL.

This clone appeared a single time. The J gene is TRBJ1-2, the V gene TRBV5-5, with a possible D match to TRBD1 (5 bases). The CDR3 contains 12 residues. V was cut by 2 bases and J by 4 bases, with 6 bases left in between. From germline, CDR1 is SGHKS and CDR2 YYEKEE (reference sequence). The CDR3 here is CASSLRGYGYTF. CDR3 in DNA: TGTGCCAGCAGCTTAAGGGGCTATGGCTACACCTTC.

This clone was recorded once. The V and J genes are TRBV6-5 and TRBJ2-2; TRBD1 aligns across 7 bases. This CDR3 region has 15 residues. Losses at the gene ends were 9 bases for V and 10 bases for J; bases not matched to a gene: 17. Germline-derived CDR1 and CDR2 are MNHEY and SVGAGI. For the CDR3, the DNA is TGTGCCAGGCGGAACCGGGACAGAGATCAGCCGGAGCTGTTTTTT. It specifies CARRNRDRDQPELFF.

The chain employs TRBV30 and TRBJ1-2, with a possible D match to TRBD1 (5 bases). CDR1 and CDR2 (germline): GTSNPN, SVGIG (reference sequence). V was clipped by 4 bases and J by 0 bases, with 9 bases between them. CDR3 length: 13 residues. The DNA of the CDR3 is TGTGCCTGGACTGGGGGTTCTAACTATGGCTACACCTTC. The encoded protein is CAWTGGSNYGYTF.

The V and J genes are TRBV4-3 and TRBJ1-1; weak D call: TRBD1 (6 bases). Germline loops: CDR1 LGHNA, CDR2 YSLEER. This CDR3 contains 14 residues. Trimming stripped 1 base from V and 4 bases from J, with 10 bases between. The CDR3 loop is CASSQVAGVTEAFF. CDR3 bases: TGCGCCAGCAGCCAAGTAGCAGGGGTCACTGAAGCTTTCTTT.

The CDR3 sequence: CASSPGPQPTYEQYF. Written as DNA, the CDR3 is TGTGCCAGCAGCCCTGGGCCTCAACCCACCTACGAGCAGTACTTC. This rearrangement joins TRBV7-6 to TRBJ2-7; D remains unclear. CDR1 is SGHVS and CDR2 is FNYEAQ in the germline V gene. V lost 5 bases, J lost 2 bases, and 16 bases lay in between. The CDR3 length is 15 residues.

The CDR3 bases are TGCGCCAGCAGCTTGGACAGGGGGCAAGGAGAGACCCAGTACTTC. Its protein is CASSLDRGQGETQYF. The chain employs TRBV5-1 and TRBJ2-5, with 9 bases that match TRBD1. V shed 0 bases, J shed 4 bases, and the junction held 4 bases outside the gene matches. The V gene's germline CDR1 is SGHRS and CDR2 YFSETQ. The CDR3 consists of 15 residues.